A single sample gave rise to the 19 T cell receptor beta chains below, sequenced in a study of shared clonotypes between healthy human individuals. Sequencing used immunoSEQ multiplex PCR; TCRdb keeps in-frame clones, though not all of them. The repertoire consists of more than 850,000 clones, with 75% to 85% occurring once and the leading ten covering 0.52%. The sequenced material came from memory CD4+ T cells from PBMCs. Subset in this sample: CD45RA-negative fraction. These receptors were collected from a man aged 18 to 29 in good health. Some clones in this sample may be carry-over from other donors' samples.

CDR3 loop: CASSRGTAGAYEQYF. CDR3 coding DNA: TGCGCCAGCAGCCGAGGGACAGCGGGAGCCTACGAGCAGTACTTC. The chain uses TRBV4-1 and TRBJ2-7; possible D gene TRBD2, 8 bases. This CDR3 is built from 15 residues. Between the trimmed V and J ends, which lost 4 bases and 2 bases, there was a span of 15 bases. Germline V gene data show CDR1 as MGHRA and CDR2 as YSYEKL.

The J gene is TRBJ1-2, the V gene TRBV5-1; no clear D. Deletions cut 0 bases from V and 5 bases from J, with 17 bases between. The CDR3 runs to 16 residues. CDR1 and CDR2 (germline): SGHRS, YFSETQ. CDR3 sequence reads: CASSLEVQDGEYGYTF. CDR3 sequence (DNA): TGCGCCAGCAGCTTGGAAGTCCAGGATGGGGAGTATGGCTACACCTTC.

The chain has TRBV7-2 and TRBJ2-2; no definite D call. The CDR3 length is 16 residues. V shed 2 bases and J shed 8 bases, with 18 bases lying between them. The germline V gene encodes CDR1 SGHTA and CDR2 FQGNSA. The CDR3 nucleotides read TGTGCCAGCAGCTTAATAAGTGTGGTTGTGGGAGGGGAGCTGTTTTTT. This translates into CASSLISVVVGGELFF.

This clone was seen just once. The genes are TRBV30 and TRBJ1-6, with D maybe TRBD1 (5 bases). This CDR3 spans 12 amino acids. From germline, CDR1 is GTSNPN and CDR2 SVGIG (reference sequence). The ends were cut back, 6 bases at V and 4 bases at J, with 7 bases in the middle. DNA of the CDR3: TGTGCCTGTGACAGTTATAATTCACCCCTCCACTTT. Its protein product is CACDSYNSPLHF.

The chain has TRBV28 and TRBJ2-2, with D tentatively TRBD2 (5 bases). The CDR3 sequence is 14 residues long. Germline CDR1 is MDHEN and CDR2 is SYDVKM. The V and J ends lost 6 bases and 2 bases respectively, with 10 bases between them. This chain's CDR3 is CASRGVRNTGELFF. CDR3 coding DNA: TGTGCCAGCAGGGGAGTGCGAAACACCGGGGAGCTGTTTTTT.

The chain uses TRBV7-2 and TRBJ1-5, with D maybe TRBD1 (5 bases). This CDR3 region has 12 residues. Trimming stripped 5 bases from V and 9 bases from J, with 11 bases between. Germline values: CDR1 SGHTA, CDR2 FQGNSA. CDR3 nucleotides: TGTGCCAGCAGCAAGAGCGGGGGGCCCCAGCATTTT. Translation: CASSKSGGPQHF. The whole variable domain, remainder taken from reference TRBV7-2 and TRBJ1-5, is GAGVSQSPSNKVTEKGKDVELRCDPISGHTALYWYRQSLGQGLEFLIYFQGNSAPDKSGLPSDRFSAERTGGSVSTLTIQRTQQEDSAVYLCASSKSGGPQHFGDGTRLSIL.

The DNA of the CDR3 is TGCGCCAGCAGCCCGGGGACTAGCGGGAGGGGGGTCACGAATACGCAGTATTTT. This translates into CASSPGTSGRGVTNTQYF. The V gene is TRBV5-1, the J gene TRBJ2-3; TRBD2 matches 16 bases. Per germline, CDR1 SGHRS and CDR2 YFSETQ. This CDR3 is 18 amino acids long. V lost 4 bases and J lost 7; bases outside the gene matches: 12. Combining the CDR3 with reference TRBV5-1 and TRBJ2-3 gives the whole variable domain KAGVTQTPRYLIKTRGQQVTLSCSPISGHRSVSWYQQTPGQGLQFLFEYFSETQRNKGNFPGRFSGRQFSNSRSEMNVSTLELGDSALYLCASSPGTSGRGVTNTQYFGPGTRLTVL.

The chain has TRBV30 and TRBJ1-2; TRBD1 might be the D (6 bases). Per the germline V gene, CDR1 is GTSNPN and CDR2 is SVGIG (reference sequence). Trimming removed 5 bases at V and 0 bases at J, with 10 bases between. The CDR3 runs to 13 residues. The CDR3 DNA is TGTGCCTGGGGACAGAGTTCTAACTATGGCTACACCTTC. Amino acids: CAWGQSSNYGYTF.

The genes are TRBV20-1 and TRBJ1-3; possibly TRBD1 for D (6 bases). CDR3 size: 11 residues. Trimming shortened V by 5 bases and J by 10 bases, and 12 bases separated the two germline ends. Germline CDR1 and CDR2: DFQATT and SNEGSKA (reference sequence). The CDR3 is CSAVEQGTIYF. CDR3 bases: TGCAGTGCTGTGGAGCAGGGGACCATATATTTT.

This chain links TRBV7-2 with TRBJ2-2, with 11 positions matching TRBD1. V lost 1 base, J lost 5 bases, and 3 bases stayed unmatched. The CDR3 extends over 16 amino acids. From germline, CDR1 is SGHTA and CDR2 FQGNSA. The CDR3 sequence is CASSLGDRGRTGELFF. CDR3 DNA sequence: TGTGCCAGCAGCTTAGGGGACAGGGGGAGAACCGGGGAGCTGTTTTTT. The full variable domain, with the rest looked up from reference TRBV7-2 and TRBJ2-2, is GAGVSQSPSNKVTEKGKDVELRCDPISGHTALYWYRQSLGQGLEFLIYFQGNSAPDKSGLPSDRFSAERTGGSVSTLTIQRTQQEDSAVYLCASSLGDRGRTGELFFGEGSRLTVL.

The chain uses TRBV29-1 and TRBJ1-1; D is unclear. Germline V gene sequence: CDR1 SQVTM, CDR2 ANQGSEA. The CDR3 totals 13 residues. V was clipped by 3 bases and J by 2 bases, with 10 bases between them. The CDR3 region is CSVEGFGNTEAFF. Written as DNA, the CDR3 is TGCAGCGTTGAGGGGTTTGGAAACACTGAAGCTTTCTTT.

A remark on this clone: Other DNA variants within this sample encode the same CDR3. This CDR3 reads CASSLSRNNEQFF. CDR3 DNA sequence: TGTGCCAGCAGCTTATCTAGGAACAATGAGCAGTTCTTC. The chain is built from TRBV7-2 and TRBJ2-1; no definite D call. Trimming stripped 2 bases from V and 5 bases from J, with 7 bases between. This CDR3 comprises 13 residues. Germline assignment: CDR1 SGHTA and CDR2 FQGNSA.

Notes on this clone: A far more abundant clone sits one base away, making this likely a read error. The chain combines TRBV6-1 with TRBJ2-5; D remains ambiguous. The V and J ends lost 5 bases and 3 bases respectively, with 1 base between them. There are 10 residues in the CDR3. Germline-derived CDR1 and CDR2 are MNHNS and SASEGT. The CDR3 spells CASSKETQYF. CDR3 DNA: TGTGCCAGCAGTAAAGAGACCCAGTACTTC.

The V and J genes are TRBV18 and TRBJ1-1; D remains unclear. V lost 2 bases and J lost 6, with 10 bases in between. CDR1 is KGHSH, CDR2 LQKENI, per germline. The length of the CDR3 is 13 residues. In DNA form, the CDR3 reads TGTGCCAGCTCACCAATCCTGGCCGCTGAAGCTTTCTTT. It encodes CASSPILAAEAFF.

The chain carries TRBV27 and TRBJ2-3, with D unclear. Germline V gene lookup returns CDR1 MNHEY and CDR2 SMNVEV (reference sequence). This CDR3 is built from 15 residues. Trimming stripped 9 bases from V and 2 bases from J, with 18 bases between. The CDR3 DNA follows: TGTGCCAGTAGCCGGGCAACGGCATCCACAGATACGCAGTATTTT. It specifies CASSRATASTDTQYF.

This clone has a single count. V is TRBV2 and J is TRBJ1-2; 8 bases fit TRBD1. Unmatched junction bases numbered 10, after V lost 6 bases and J lost 4 bases. CDR3 length: 15 residues. The germline gives CDR1 SNHLY, CDR2 FYNNEI. This chain's CDR3 is CASSLGTGMLYGYTF. CDR3 DNA sequence: TGTGCCAGCAGCCTCGGGACAGGAATGCTCTATGGCTACACCTTC.

This rearrangement joins TRBV29-1 to TRBJ2-1; perhaps TRBD2 as D (6 bases). Germline V gene lookup returns CDR1 SQVTM and CDR2 ANQGSEA. The CDR3 is 14 residues long. V was cut by 6 bases and J by 4 bases, with 16 bases left in between. This chain's CDR3 is CSVHGGGPYNEQFF. The DNA of the CDR3 is TGCAGCGTCCACGGCGGAGGGCCATACAATGAGCAGTTCTTC.

V gene TRBV7-6 combines with J gene TRBJ1-5; no definite D call. Deletions cut 1 base from V and 0 bases from J, with 4 bases between. This CDR3 spans 14 amino acids. In germline, CDR1 is SGHVS, CDR2 FNYEAQ. CDR3 residues: CASSLEHSNQPQHF. The CDR3 DNA reads as TGTGCCAGCAGCTTAGAACATAGCAATCAGCCCCAGCATTTT.

V and J are TRBV28 and TRBJ2-3; D is unclear. The germline gives CDR1 MDHEN, CDR2 SYDVKM. The V gene lost 4 bases and the J gene lost 5 bases, with 7 bases spanning the gap. This CDR3 is built from 12 residues. For the CDR3, the DNA is TGTGCCAGCAGTTCGACCGGAGATACGCAGTATTTT. Its protein is CASSSTGDTQYF.